This TCR beta chain was found in a study of shared clonotypes between healthy human individuals (TCRdb year 2020). Context from the whole study: The cohort included three men and a couple of women between 18 and 49 years of age. To estimate repertoire size and how much clonotype sharing occurs between individuals, the study deeply sequenced the blood TCR repertoires of about 5 healthy adults. To increase sequencing depth and limit assay-specific biases, TCR repertoire library preparation and sequencing were carried out by different laboratories using diverse techniques. Per donor, three plates each were used for CD4 naive and CD4 memory, two for CD8 naive, and one for CD8 memory. Each donor's leukapheresis produced roughly between about 0.8 and 10 billion PBMCs.

The paper as a whole reports these results and caveats: Pairwise subsampling led to the expectation that sequencing depth would affect the degree of clonotype sharing among donors. Across a few donors, approximately 4.9% of naive CD4, approximately 3.6% of naive CD8, about 2.3% of memory CD4, and approximately 0.4% of memory CD8 clonotypes were shared. Larger estimated clonotype richness was generally found for naive subsets than for memory subsets. Sampling was restricted to blood, and TCR repertoires in tissue are likely to differ from TCR repertoires in blood. Because the study included only a small number of donors, the genetic and exposure-history diversity represented was limited. Compared with non-shared clonotypes, the clonotypes found in all four sorted-subset donors had higher generation probabilities. Even with the large sequencing depth, rarefaction of the sorted-subset datasets indicated that sequencing was incomplete.

The CDR3 starts with the cysteine, ends with the phenylalanine, and has 15 residues. The CDR3 DNA has 45 bases and is translated from base 1. Via the germline V gene, CDR1 is MRHNA and CDR2 SNTAGT. V is reduced by 0 bases and J by 0 bases, leaving a spacing of 8 bases between them. This clone has only a few counts. Its antigen remains undetermined. Base quality data are lacking; no much larger clone is found one base away. Donors were healthy HIV-negative adults with no recently reported acute infections or vaccinations. Only Caucasian adults living in Nashville, Tennessee, USA were represented among the donors. CD4+ T cells were enriched by magnetic negative selection; naive cells were then positively selected on CD45RA, and the negative fraction formed the memory subset. Blood was obtained by leukapheresis, after which PBMCs were separated by Ficoll-Histopaque density gradient centrifugation and cryopreserved in liquid nitrogen vapor phase. Analytical flow cytometry was used to check the purity and quantity of every magnetically sorted T cell population. Each sorted fraction had its genomic DNA isolated and then quantified by UV absorbance on a Nanodrop 2000c.

TCR CDR3 regions were amplified from genomic DNA by multiplex PCR using the deep immunoSEQ assay. Extracted genomic DNA from each cell subset was distributed evenly across all wells of several immunoSEQ 96-well plates, and each plate was treated as a replicate. For sorted subsets, each replicate PCR was loaded with approximately 190 ng genomic DNA, equivalent to approximately 33,000 T cell genomes. Purified libraries were quantified with a Qubit 3.0 fluorometer, sized on a Bioanalyzer 2100, and re-quantified with the KAPA Library Quantification kit. Every immunoSEQ 96-well plate was sequenced on a separate single-read 150-cycle Illumina NextSeq 550 flow cell. In the source study's methods: Because only junctional sequences without quality scores were contained in the immunoSEQ output, filtering matching that applied to full-length reads could not be performed. To assign V/J genes and CDR3, sequences were annotated against IMGT germline references using PyIR, a Python wrapper for IgBLAST v1.9. Any read was removed if the V/J assignment was weak (E-value above 1e-6), the CDR3 was missing, or the read contained stop codons, out-of-frame junctions, or ambiguous translated residues. V3J clonotypes were defined as sequences sharing an identical inferred V gene, J gene, and CDR3 amino acid sequence. The percentage overlap between two repertoires was calculated by dividing the number of shared unique clonotypes by the size of the smaller repertoire. Richness of each repertoire was evaluated using RTK rarefaction, the Chao1 estimator, and Recon v2.1 estimates of unobserved clonotypes. For all TCRbeta clonotypes obtained by the gDNA method from several donors, generation probabilities were computed with OLGA. TCRdb carries this immuneACCESS record with in-frame sequences only. Its versions omit some clonotypes, under half of them owing to an unresolved V gene in the studies checked, with the rest unexplained. Clone size and V and J calls were adopted from that table, with D and trimming inferred from the DNA. Across this sample there are 730,000 or so clones, with 72% seen only once. Of the sample, 1.5% to 2% is held by the ten largest clones.

Sequencing input: memory CD4+ T cells sorted from blood. This specimen's cell subset or site label, per the study, means: CD45RA-negative fraction. Recombination joined TRBV6-4 with TRBJ1-2; the D gene cannot be named for sure. The TCR comes from a woman aged 30 to 39 in good health. The DNA sequence is TGTGCCAGCAGTGACTCTCCCTCAGCTAACTATGGCTACACCTTC. This gives the protein CASSDSPSANYGYTF.